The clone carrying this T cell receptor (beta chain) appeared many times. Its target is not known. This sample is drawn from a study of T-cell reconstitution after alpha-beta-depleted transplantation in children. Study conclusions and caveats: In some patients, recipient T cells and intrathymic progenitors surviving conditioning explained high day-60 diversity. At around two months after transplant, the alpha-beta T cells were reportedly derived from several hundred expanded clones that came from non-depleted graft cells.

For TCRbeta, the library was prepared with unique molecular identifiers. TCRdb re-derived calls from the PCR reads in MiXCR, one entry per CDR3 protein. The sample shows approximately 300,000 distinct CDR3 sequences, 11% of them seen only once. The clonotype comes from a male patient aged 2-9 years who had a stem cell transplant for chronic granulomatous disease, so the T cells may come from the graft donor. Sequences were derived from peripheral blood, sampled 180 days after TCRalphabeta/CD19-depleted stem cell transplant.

CDR3 sequence (DNA): TGTGCCAGCAGCCGTTTCCCGACTAGCAGCCCAGATACGCAGTATTTT. Translation: CASSRFPTSSPDTQYF. V and J are TRBV7-2 and TRBJ2-3, with 7 bases lining up with TRBD2. CDR1 and CDR2 from the germline V gene are SGHTA and FQGNSA. The CDR3 is 16 residues long. V dropped 5 bases and J dropped 4; count of bases not matched to a gene: 12.